This is a list of T cell receptor beta chains from one sample in a study of T cells in localized non-small cell lung cancer. The table came from immunoSEQ multiplex PCR; TCRdb's copy has only in-frame clones and leaves some out. This table has around 40,000 clones, 75% to 90% appearing once. Sample: peripheral blood, taken before any cancer treatment. The receptors shown here come from a man aged 35-75 years with stage I lung adenocarcinoma. Each CDR3 is given with its conserved first and last residue. The D gene is left open where the match is weak. Where a row states a size, it is once, few, many or the class of an expanded clone; other rows omit it.

size,length,V,D,J,CDR3
NA,14,TRBV4-2,NA,TRBJ1-1,CASRKIGGSTEAFF
NA,15,TRBV7-2,NA,TRBJ2-2,CASSLAGHHTGELFF
NA,14,TRBV27,NA,TRBJ2-2,CASSVVGYTGELFF
few,13,TRBV6-5,NA,TRBJ1-5,CASSNLGNQPQHF
NA,16,TRBV9,TRBD2,TRBJ2-3,CASSVGLAGVTDTQYF
NA,15,TRBV4-1,TRBD1,TRBJ1-3,CASRRQGAGGNTIYF
NA,14,TRBV5-4,TRBD1,TRBJ1-1,CASSIEQGYTEAFF
NA,15,TRBV5-1,NA,TRBJ2-7,CASSLAHQRAYEQYF
NA,12,TRBV29-1,NA,TRBJ2-7,CSVEDRGAGQYF
NA,13,TRBV19,TRBD2,TRBJ2-1,CATTRDYYNEQFF
NA,14,TRBV6-4,NA,TRBJ2-1,CASIEGGSYNEQFF
NA,14,TRBV4-3,NA,TRBJ1-1,CASSQDPFQTEAFF
NA,15,TRBV6-5,TRBD1,TRBJ1-6,CASSQEQGQNSPLHF
NA,16,TRBV18,TRBD1,TRBJ2-5,CASSPGQGRLQETQYF
NA,10,TRBV20-1,NA,TRBJ2-7,CSASSYEQYF
once,14,TRBV28,NA,TRBJ1-2,CASSVRTPTHGYTF
NA,15,TRBV4-2,NA,TRBJ2-5,CASSQDRVYQETQYF
once,15,TRBV4-1,NA,TRBJ1-5,CASSQEAYSNQPQHF
NA,14,TRBV6-6,NA,TRBJ2-2,CASSYSRDPGELFF
NA,18,TRBV28,NA,TRBJ2-1,CASSHPQGRRFSYNEQFF
once,17,TRBV28,TRBD1,TRBJ1-6,CASSLQGGSSYNSPLHF
NA,15,TRBV18,TRBD1,TRBJ1-2,CASSPNRQGERGYTF
NA,13,TRBV28,NA,TRBJ1-2,CASSLTGGDGYTF
few,14,TRBV15,TRBD2,TRBJ2-5,CATSGRGGLETQYF
NA,11,TRBV20-1,NA,TRBJ1-2,CSAWARDGYTF
NA,15,TRBV7-6,TRBD2,TRBJ2-7,CASSPSGRARNEQYF
NA,16,TRBV7-2,TRBD2,TRBJ2-7,CASSLGFSGRFYEQYF
NA,13,TRBV15,NA,TRBJ2-7,CATSRDGTYEQYF
NA,16,TRBV11-2,TRBD2,TRBJ2-3,CASSRFTSGRTDTQYF
NA,15,TRBV7-7,NA,TRBJ2-1,CASSLGQGGYNEQFF
NA,16,TRBV18,TRBD1,TRBJ1-1,CASTSGRTGLGTEAFF